A single sample is the source of the 19 T cell receptor beta chains below, sequenced in a study of CD8 T cells in Susac syndrome (dated by TCRdb to the late 2010s). The library was generated by the immunoSEQ multiplex PCR assay. RNA was extracted using the RNeasy kit, and about 0.5 to 1 ug of the RNA was reverse transcribed with random hexamers. The raw public reads went through TCRdb reprocessing: fastp at Q25, MiXCR clone calling, in-frame beta chains kept. Identical CDR3 proteins give one entry, which carries the most common genes and DNA. For this sample there are some 300,000 distinct CDR3 sequences; around 91% appear just once. More than 0.15% of the sample goes to the ten largest clones. The specimen sequenced was CD8+ T cells from PBMCs. All receptors derive from a human donor with multiple sclerosis.

This chain joins TRBV3-1 and TRBJ2-1; no definite D call. V lost 0 bases, J lost 5 bases, and 17 bases lay in between. This CDR3 region has 17 residues. The V gene's germline CDR1 is LGHDT and CDR2 YNNKEL (reference sequence). The CDR3 bases are TGTGCCAGCAGCCAAGAGTCCCCTCCGTCGATAGACAATGAGCAGTTCTTC. As protein: CASSQESPPSIDNEQFF.

The J gene is TRBJ2-2, the V gene TRBV4-1; perhaps TRBD1 as D (6 bases). The V gene lost 1 base and the J gene lost 0 bases, with 9 bases spanning the gap. CDR1 MGHRA and CDR2 YSYEKL come from the germline V gene. The CDR3 sequence is 16 residues long. Here the CDR3 reads CASSQGTGSNTGELFF. CDR3 coding DNA: TGCGCCAGCAGCCAAGGAACAGGGTCGAACACCGGGGAGCTGTTTTTT.

This clonotype was detected once. The gene calls are TRBV7-9 and TRBJ2-7, with D possibly being TRBD2 (5 bases). The length of the CDR3 is 15 residues. The V end was cut by 6 bases, the J end by 0 bases, with 15 bases between. Germline CDR1 SEHNR, CDR2 FQNEAQ (reference sequence). The CDR3 DNA reads TGTGCCAGCAGGCCCGACGGGGTACCCTCCTACGAGCAGTACTTC. Translation: CASRPDGVPSYEQYF.

The chain links TRBV11-1 to TRBJ2-7; D remains ambiguous. Trimming cost V 1 base and J 6 bases, with 13 bases left between them. Germline CDR1 is SGHAT and CDR2 is FQDESV (reference sequence). CDR3 size: 14 residues. The DNA for the CDR3 is TGTGCCAGCAGCTTAGTAGGTGGAGCTAGCGAGCAGTACTTC. As protein: CASSLVGGASEQYF.

The chain carries TRBV25-1 and TRBJ2-1; 7 nucleotides align to TRBD2. The V gene end was trimmed by 1 base and the J gene end by 7 bases; junction bases not matched to a gene: 7. CDR3 length: 15 amino acids. Germline V lookup: CDR1 MGHDK, CDR2 SYGVNS. The CDR3 region is CASSELGGSGNEQFF. CDR3 sequence (DNA): TGTGCCAGCAGTGAATTGGGCGGGAGCGGGAATGAGCAGTTCTTC. Supplemented by reference TRBV25-1 and TRBJ2-1, the full variable domain reads EADIYQTPRYLVIGTGKKITLECSQTMGHDKMYWYQQDPGMELHLIHYSYGVNSTEKGDLSSESTVSRIRTEHFPLTLESARPSHTSQYLCASSELGGSGNEQFFGPGTRLTVL.

The chain has TRBV20-1 and TRBJ2-7; TRBD1 agrees at 7 bases. Germline values: CDR1 DFQATT, CDR2 SNEGSKA (reference sequence). The CDR3 runs 15 residues. J lost 3 bases, V lost 0 bases, and 8 bases had no gene match. The CDR3 reads CSARDIGTAFYEQYF. The DNA for the CDR3 is TGCAGTGCTAGAGATATCGGGACAGCATTCTACGAGCAGTACTTC.

This chain connects TRBV20-1 to TRBJ2-3; D possibly corresponds to TRBD2 (5 bases). Trimming pared 5 bases from V and 1 base from J, leaving 10 bases between. CDR3 length: 13 amino acids. CDR1 is DFQATT, CDR2 SNEGSKA, per germline (reference sequence). CDR3 loop: CSAYGGGTDTQYF. The CDR3 DNA reads TGCAGTGCTTATGGAGGAGGCACAGATACGCAGTATTTT.

This sequence joins TRBV28 and TRBJ2-2; unclear D gene. V was cut by 2 bases and J by 1 base, with 20 bases left in between. This CDR3 has 19 residues. Germline CDR1 and CDR2: MDHEN and SYDVKM. CDR3 nucleotides: TGTGCCAGCAGTTTACCCCACCTTAAGGCAGAGGAGAACACCGGGGAGCTGTTTTTT. It codes for CASSLPHLKAEENTGELFF.

V usage is TRBV7-9 and J usage is TRBJ1-2; possible D gene TRBD1, 6 bases. The CDR3 contains 15 residues. V was pared by 7 bases and J by 6 bases, with 21 bases between. Germline-derived CDR1 and CDR2 are SEHNR and FQNEAQ (reference sequence). The CDR3 spells CASTPLTGYNHGYTF. The CDR3 DNA sequence: TGTGCCAGCACCCCACTTACAGGGTACAATCATGGCTACACCTTC. The entire variable domain, with the rest obtained from reference TRBV7-9 and TRBJ1-2, is as follows: DTGVSQNPRHKITKRGQNVTFRCDPISEHNRLYWYRQTLGQGPEFLTYFQNEAQLEKSRLLSDRFSAERPKGSFSTLEIQRTEQGDSAMYLCASTPLTGYNHGYTFGSGTRLTVV.

J is TRBJ2-7 and V is TRBV2; 10 bases fit TRBD1. V lost 7 bases to trimming and J lost 3 bases; unmatched junction nucleotides: 18. The CDR3 is 18 residues long. Germline assignment: CDR1 SNHLY and CDR2 FYNNEI. CDR3: CASNPFPGQGLKDYEQYF. CDR3 sequence (DNA): TGTGCCAGCAACCCCTTTCCGGGACAGGGGCTTAAGGACTACGAGCAGTACTTC.

This clonotype was seen only a few times. The chain has TRBV7-2 and TRBJ2-1; D remains unclear. This CDR3 is built from 14 residues. In germline, CDR1 is SGHTA, CDR2 FQGNSA. Trimming took off 3 bases at V and 8 bases at J, with 14 bases between the two ends. CDR3 nucleotide sequence: TGTGCCAGCAGCTTCCATTGGGGTGGCGATGAGCAGTTCTTC. This gives the protein CASSFHWGGDEQFF.

The chain employs TRBV11-2 and TRBJ2-1; perhaps TRBD2 as D (5 bases). The ends were cut back, 5 bases at V and 5 bases at J, with 13 bases in the middle. CDR1 and CDR2 (germline): SGHAT, FQNNGV. The length of the CDR3 is 14 residues. The CDR3 DNA reads as TGTGCCAGCAGCCTGCGGGTCTCAGACAATGAGCAGTTCTTC. It encodes CASSLRVSDNEQFF.

The chain has TRBV7-6 and TRBJ2-1; TRBD1 might be the D (5 bases). This CDR3 comprises 18 residues. The germline V gene encodes CDR1 SGHVS and CDR2 FNYEAQ. V dropped 4 bases and J dropped 5 bases, with 24 bases sitting between them. The CDR3 spells CASSYSWQTGETHNEQFF. Written as DNA, the CDR3 is TGTGCCAGCAGCTATAGTTGGCAAACAGGCGAGACCCACAATGAGCAGTTCTTC. The variable domain in full, completed from reference TRBV7-6 and TRBJ2-1, reads GAGVSQSPRYKVTKRGQDVALRCDPISGHVSLYWYRQALGQGPEFLTYFNYEAQQDKSGLPNDRFSAERPEGSISTLTIQRTEQRDSAMYRCASSYSWQTGETHNEQFFGPGTRLTVL.

This clonotype was seen only a few times. The chain couples TRBV19 to TRBJ2-1, with 11 bases lining up with TRBD2. This CDR3 is 17 amino acids long. Per germline, CDR1 LNHDA and CDR2 SQIVND (reference sequence). V lost 5 bases and J lost 0; bases outside the gene matches: 6. CDR3 bases: TGTGCCAGTAGTCCCGGGACTAGCGGAAGCTCCTACAATGAGCAGTTCTTC. This encodes CASSPGTSGSSYNEQFF.

The J gene is TRBJ2-4, the V gene TRBV12-3 or TRBV12-4; 9 bases line up with TRBD1. V lost 4 bases, J lost 8 bases, and 12 bases stayed unmatched. The CDR3 extends over 16 amino acids. The CDR3 coding sequence is TGTGCCAGCAGTTCGCTCCTTCGACAGGGGGAGGACATTCAGTACTTC. It translates to CASSSLLRQGEDIQYF.

The chain employs TRBV12-3 or TRBV12-4 and TRBJ1-1; D is unresolved. V shed 0 bases and J shed 1 base, with 9 bases lying between them. The CDR3 length is 15 residues. CDR3 sequence: CASSLAPRTNTEAFF. The CDR3 nucleotides are TGTGCCAGCAGTTTAGCGCCAAGGACGAACACTGAAGCTTTCTTT.

V and J are TRBV10-3 and TRBJ2-1; 7 bases agree with TRBD2. CDR1 is ENHRY, CDR2 SYGVKD, per germline. CDR3 length equals 13 residues. Trimming took 2 bases from V and 6 from J; bases not matched to a gene: 1. The chain's CDR3 is CAISEPGGNEQFF. Here the CDR3 DNA reads TGTGCCATCAGTGAGCCGGGGGGCAATGAGCAGTTCTTC.

Written as DNA, the CDR3 is TGTGCCAGCAGCTTAATAGGGGGCGGGTTTGATGAGCAGTTCTTC. Encoded protein: CASSLIGGGFDEQFF. The rearrangement uses TRBV7-3 and TRBJ2-1; TRBD1 agrees at 7 bases. CDR3 length: 15 amino acids. Germline assignment: CDR1 SGHTA and CDR2 FQGTGA. The trim removed 1 base at V and 8 bases at J, leaving 8 bases unmatched.

This sequence joins TRBV19 and TRBJ2-2; D remains unclear. The CDR3 runs 14 residues. Between the trimmed V and J ends, which lost 5 bases and 6 bases, there was a span of 13 bases. CDR1 and CDR2 (germline): LNHDA, SQIVND (reference sequence). CDR3 amino acids: CASSPFSPAGELFF. CDR3 in DNA: TGTGCCAGTAGTCCGTTTTCGCCGGCCGGGGAGCTGTTTTTT. Full variable domain (missing parts from reference TRBV19 and TRBJ2-2): DGGITQSPKYLFRKEGQNVTLSCEQNLNHDAMYWYRQDPGQGLRLIYYSQIVNDFQKGDIAEGYSVSREKKESFPLTVTSAQKNPTAFYLCASSPFSPAGELFFGEGSRLTVL.